The clone carrying this TCR beta chain showed up just once. This entry is derived from a study of PD-1 blockade in mismatch repair-deficient tumors. Germline CDR1 and CDR2: MNHEY and SVGAGI. V was clipped by 0 bases and J by 5 bases, with 13 bases between them. The CDR3 runs to 16 residues. Sequenced by immunoSEQ multiplex PCR; TCRdb stores in-frame clones only, minus some. The table records roughly 37,000 clones, 75% to 90% of them present only once. The rearrangement links TRBV6-5 to TRBJ1-4; D perhaps matches TRBD1 (6 bases). The TCR was taken from an adult with mismatch repair-deficient cancer. The material sequenced was PBMCs, taken about 40 weeks after starting pembrolizumab. CDR3 in DNA: TGTGCCAGCAGTTACTCTTCAAACAGGGTGAATGAAAAACTGTTTTTT. Translated, it gives CASSYSSNRVNEKLFF.